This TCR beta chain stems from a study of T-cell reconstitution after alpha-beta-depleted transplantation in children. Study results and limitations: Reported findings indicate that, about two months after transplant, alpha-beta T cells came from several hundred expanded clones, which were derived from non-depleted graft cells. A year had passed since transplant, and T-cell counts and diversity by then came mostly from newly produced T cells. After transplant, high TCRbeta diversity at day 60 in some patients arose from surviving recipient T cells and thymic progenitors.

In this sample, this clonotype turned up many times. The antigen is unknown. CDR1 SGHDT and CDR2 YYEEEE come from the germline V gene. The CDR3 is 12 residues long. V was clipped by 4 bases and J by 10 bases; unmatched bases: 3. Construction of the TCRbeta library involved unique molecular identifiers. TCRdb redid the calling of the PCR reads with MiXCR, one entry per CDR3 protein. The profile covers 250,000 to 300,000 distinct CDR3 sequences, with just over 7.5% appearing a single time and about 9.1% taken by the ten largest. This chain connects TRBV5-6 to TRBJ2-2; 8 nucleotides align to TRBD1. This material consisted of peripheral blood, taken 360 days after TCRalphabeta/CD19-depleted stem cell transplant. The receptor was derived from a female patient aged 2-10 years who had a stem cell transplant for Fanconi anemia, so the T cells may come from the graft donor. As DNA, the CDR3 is TGTGCCAGCAGCCAGGGACAGGTGGAGCTGTTTTTT. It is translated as CASSQGQVELFF.